These 26 T cell receptor beta chains were all obtained from the same sample, sequenced in a study of T cells in Graves' hyperthyroidism and ophthalmopathy. Amplification yielded TCR beta CDR3 regions, with RNA transcripts as the source. An initial round of RT-PCR targeting the TCR CDR3 relied on the HTBI primer set. Each CDR3 protein is one row after TCRdb ran MiXCR on the multiplex PCR reads. The table includes approximately 510,000 distinct CDR3 sequences, approximately 49% detected once. The sequencing sample was made of peripheral blood or thyroid tissue (not recorded which). These receptors all stem from an adult woman with Graves' disease, either hyperthyroidism or ophthalmopathy (not recorded which).

Only a few counts were recorded for this clonotype. The rearrangement uses TRBV20-1 and TRBJ2-7; 7 nucleotides match TRBD1. The trim removed 6 bases at V and 6 bases at J, leaving 11 bases unmatched. The CDR3 is 13 amino acids. Looked up from germline, CDR1 is DFQATT and CDR2 is SNEGSKA (reference sequence). In DNA, the CDR3 is TGCAGTGCCGATGACAGGGTGGGCGGCGAGCAGTACTTC. It codes for CSADDRVGGEQYF.

CDR3 sequence (DNA): TGTGCCAGCAGCTACAGGGGAGGCACGACCTTC. Its translation: CASSYRGGTTF. The V gene is TRBV7-9, the J gene TRBJ1-2; 7 bases agree with TRBD1. V lost 4 bases, J lost 14 bases, and 7 bases stayed unmatched. This CDR3 region has 11 residues. Germline CDR1 and CDR2: SEHNR and FQNEAQ (reference sequence).

This clonotype has a handful of counts. This sequence joins TRBV9 and TRBJ2-5; no definite D call. The end of the DNA is better explained by TRBJ2-7, so the J call may be wrong. This CDR3 is 12 amino acids long. Germline loops: CDR1 SGDLS, CDR2 YYNGEE. The CDR3 nucleotides read TGTGCCAGCAGCGTAGCCACTGGCGAGCAGTACTTC. Translation gives CASSVATGEQYF.

This rearrangement joins TRBV10-3 to TRBJ2-1, with 7 bases that match TRBD1. With V trimmed by 5 bases and J by 15 bases, 7 bases remained unmatched. The CDR3 consists of 11 residues. The germline CDR1 and CDR2 sequences are ENHRY and SYGVKD. The CDR3 sequence is CAISYRGLWFF. CDR3 sequence (DNA): TGTGCCATCAGTTACAGGGGCCTGTGGTTCTTC.

The V call is TRBV10-3, the J call TRBJ2-7, with D possibly being TRBD1 (7 bases). Trimming pared 10 bases from V and 3 bases from J, leaving 16 bases between. Germline V gives CDR1 ENHRY, CDR2 SYGVKD. This CDR3 contains 13 residues. The CDR3 nucleotides read TGTGCCACCAGCCAGGGGGGCGGCTACGAGCAGTACTTC. Amino acids: CATSQGGGYEQYF.

This sequence joins TRBV29-1 and TRBJ1-2, with 11 bases fitting TRBD1. The V and J ends lost 4 bases and 6 bases, in that order; junction bases with no gene match: 4. The CDR3 totals 13 residues. Per the germline V gene, CDR1 is SQVTM and CDR2 is ANQGSEA. The DNA of the CDR3 is TGCAGCGTTGCAGGGACAGGGGGAAATGGCTACACCTTC. Protein: CSVAGTGGNGYTF.

This clonotype was detected a few times. The CDR3 DNA sequence: TGTGCCACCAGCAGAGATTCTACAGGACTCTATGGCTACACCTTC. Its translation is CATSRDSTGLYGYTF. The chain combines TRBV15 with TRBJ1-2; D may be TRBD1 (5 bases). CDR1 is LNHNV and CDR2 is YYDKDF in the germline V gene (reference sequence). This CDR3 is 15 amino acids long. Between the trimmed V and J ends, which lost 0 bases and 4 bases, there was a span of 12 bases.

The rearrangement links TRBV7-2 to TRBJ2-5; 8 bases agree with TRBD1. V lost 7 bases, J lost 1 base, and 8 bases stayed unmatched. Germline loops: CDR1 SGHTA, CDR2 FQGNSA. The CDR3 runs to 15 residues. CDR3: CASTKGGTGQETQYF. DNA for the CDR3: TGTGCCAGCACCAAAGGAGGGACAGGCCAAGAGACCCAGTACTTC.

The chain recombines TRBV2 with TRBJ1-5; D unresolved. The CDR3 is made up of 13 amino acids. Germline V lookup: CDR1 SNHLY, CDR2 FYNNEI. The germline V and J ends were trimmed by 5 bases and 5 bases, with 10 bases remaining between them. CDR3 coding DNA: TGTGCCAGCAGTTTCTACAGAGATCAGCCCCAGCATTTT. Amino acids: CASSFYRDQPQHF.

This chain connects TRBV10-2 to TRBJ1-1; D gene unclear. The V end was cut by 0 bases, the J end by 2 bases, with 19 bases between. The CDR3 covers 18 residues. The V gene's germline CDR1 is WSHSY and CDR2 SAAADI. CDR3 nucleotides: TGCGCCAGCAGTGAGTCGCCGTATAGGGTCAGGCTTAACACTGAAGCTTTCTTT. It translates to CASSESPYRVRLNTEAFF.

J is TRBJ2-2 and V is TRBV20-1; tentatively, D is TRBD1 (5 bases). The ends were cut back, 2 bases at V and 4 bases at J, with 11 bases in the middle. CDR3 length equals 14 residues. The germline gives CDR1 DFQATT, CDR2 SNEGSKA (reference sequence). CDR3 coding DNA: TGCAGTGCTAGAAGGGGTGGGATCACCGGGGAGCTGTTTTTT. It codes for CSARRGGITGELFF.

The V and J genes are TRBV2 and TRBJ2-5, with TRBD1 matching 7 bases. The trim removed 8 bases at V and 4 bases at J, leaving 13 bases unmatched. This CDR3 comprises 15 residues. Germline V gene lookup returns CDR1 SNHLY and CDR2 FYNNEI. The CDR3 DNA sequence: TGTGCCAGCTCACTTCTAGGACAGGCCCTAGAGACCCAGTACTTC. Amino acid sequence: CASSLLGQALETQYF.

The V call is TRBV25-1, the J call TRBJ2-7, with TRBD2 matching over 10 bases. CDR1 and CDR2 from the germline V gene are MGHDK and SYGVNS. This CDR3 has 13 amino acids. The CDR3 nucleotides read TGTGCAGGGCGGACTAGCGGAACCAATGAGCAGTACTTC. This gives the protein CAGRTSGTNEQYF.

This clonotype occurred a few times. The J gene is TRBJ1-2, the V gene TRBV28, with 7 positions matching TRBD1. Germline lookup yields CDR1 MDHEN and CDR2 SYDVKM. The CDR3 loop spans 14 amino acids. Unmatched junction bases numbered 17, after V lost 5 bases and J lost 14 bases. CDR3 amino acids: CASSATGREIKNTF. CDR3 DNA: TGTGCCAGCAGTGCGACAGGGCGGGAGATAAAAAATACCTTC.

This clonotype was observed a few times. This sequence joins TRBV10-3 and TRBJ1-5, with a weak D call TRBD1 (5 bases). CDR3 length: 14 amino acids. Trimming left V 4 bases short and J 3 bases short, with 10 bases between. Germline V CDR1 and CDR2: ENHRY, SYGVKD. The CDR3 bases are TGTGCCATCAGTGCGGTGACAGACAATCAGCCCCAGCATTTT. Its translation is CAISAVTDNQPQHF.

This clonotype was seen ten or more times. The chain has TRBV7-9 and TRBJ1-3; D gene uncertain. With 5 bases removed from V and 3 bases from J, the gap between germline ends came to 8 bases. The CDR3 extends over 13 amino acids. The germline CDR1 and CDR2 sequences are SEHNR and FQNEAQ (reference sequence). This CDR3 reads CASSPGYGNTIYF. The CDR3 DNA reads as TGTGCCAGCAGCCCTGGGTATGGAAACACCATATATTTT.

Many counts were recorded for this clonotype. The rearrangement links TRBV7-8 to TRBJ2-7; possibly TRBD1 for D (6 bases). V lost 2 bases, J lost 0 bases, and 14 bases lay in between. Germline V CDR1 and CDR2: SGHVS, FQNEAQ. The CDR3 runs to 16 residues. CDR3 residues: CASSLLSGGRSYEQYF. The CDR3 DNA follows: TGTGCCAGCAGCTTATTGTCTGGGGGCCGCTCCTACGAGCAGTACTTC.

In its sample, this clonotype was seen many times. This chain connects TRBV7-2 to TRBJ2-7; D might be TRBD1 or TRBD2, each matching 5 bases. With 3 bases removed from V and 1 base from J, the gap between germline ends came to 10 bases. The CDR3 is made up of 14 amino acids. CDR1 is SGHTA, CDR2 FQGNSA, per germline. The CDR3 protein is CASSLGVRSYEQYF. CDR3 DNA sequence: TGTGCCAGCAGCTTGGGGGTGCGGTCCTACGAGCAGTACTTC.

This chain's CDR3 is CASSFRIGTSSEHF. The CDR3 DNA sequence: TGTGCCAGCAGCTTCAGGATTGGGACTAGCTCCGAGCATTTT. This rearrangement joins TRBV7-2 to TRBJ1-5; D might be TRBD1 (5 bases). CDR3 length equals 14 residues. Germline-derived CDR1 and CDR2 are SGHTA and FQGNSA. With 3 bases removed from V and 14 bases from J, the gap between germline ends came to 20 bases.

V and J are TRBV7-8 and TRBJ1-2; D might be TRBD1 (6 bases). Trimming took 5 bases from V and 8 from J, leaving 18 bases between them. The CDR3 is made up of 14 amino acids. CDR1 is SGHVS and CDR2 is FQNEAQ in the germline V gene. The DNA for the CDR3 is TGTGCCAGCAGCCCGCATTCAGGGGCCGTCGGCTACACCTTC. This encodes CASSPHSGAVGYTF. The full variable domain, its missing parts supplied by reference TRBV7-8 and TRBJ1-2, is GAGVSQSPRYKVAKRGQDVALRCDPISGHVSLFWYQQALGQGPEFLTYFQNEAQLDKSGLPSDRFFAERPEGSVSTLKIQRTQQEDSAVYLCASSPHSGAVGYTFGSGTRLTVV.

The chain couples TRBV10-3 to TRBJ2-7, with TRBD1 identical over 9 bases. The CDR3 extends over 14 amino acids. Trimming at V came to 5 bases and at J to 4 bases, leaving 6 bases not matched to a gene. The germline CDR1 and CDR2 sequences are ENHRY and SYGVKD. The CDR3 loop reads CAISPGQGRYEQYF. The DNA for the CDR3 is TGTGCCATCAGTCCGGGACAGGGAAGATACGAGCAGTACTTC.

The chain recombines TRBV18 with TRBJ1-1; perhaps TRBD1 as D (5 bases). The CDR3 covers 15 residues. Germline assignment: CDR1 KGHSH and CDR2 LQKENI. Trimming stripped 7 bases from V and 1 base from J, with 16 bases between. CDR3 loop: CASYPFVGGNTEAFF. CDR3 nucleotide sequence: TGTGCCAGCTATCCCTTCGTCGGGGGGAACACTGAAGCTTTCTTT. The full variable domain, in which reference TRBV18 and TRBJ1-1 provide the parts outside the CDR3, is NAGVMQNPRHLVRRRGQEARLRCSPMKGHSHVYWYRQLPEEGLKFMVYLQKENIIDESGMPKERFSAEFPKEGPSILRIQQVVRGDSAAYFCASYPFVGGNTEAFFGQGTRLTVV.

The chain recombines TRBV7-9 with TRBJ1-6, with D unresolved. V was pared by 5 bases and J by 6 bases, with 20 bases between. CDR3 length equals 17 residues. The germline V gene encodes CDR1 SEHNR and CDR2 FQNEAQ (reference sequence). CDR3 sequence: CASSQQSLAGSNSPLHF. The CDR3 DNA follows: TGTGCCAGCAGCCAGCAGAGCCTCGCGGGGTCTAATTCACCCCTCCACTTT. The full variable domain, in which reference TRBV7-9 and TRBJ1-6 provide the parts outside the CDR3, is DTGVSQNPRHKITKRGQNVTFRCDPISEHNRLYWYRQTLGQGPEFLTYFQNEAQLEKSRLLSDRFSAERPKGSFSTLEIQRTEQGDSAMYLCASSQQSLAGSNSPLHFGNGTRLTVT.

V and J are TRBV29-1 and TRBJ2-7; D gene uncertain. V was shortened by 1 base and J by 3 bases, with 13 bases between the two germline ends. CDR1 and CDR2 from the germline V gene are SQVTM and ANQGSEA. CDR3 length: 14 amino acids. In DNA, the CDR3 is TGCAGCGTTGAAGGGGGAACCTCCTACTACGAGCAGTACTTC. Translation gives CSVEGGTSYYEQYF.

In this sample, this clonotype turned up many times. The chain combines TRBV19 with TRBJ2-2; TRBD1 might be the D (5 bases). The CDR3 contains 14 residues. Per germline, CDR1 LNHDA and CDR2 SQIVND (reference sequence). V lost 5 bases and J 6 bases, leaving 13 bases between the germline ends. For the CDR3, the DNA is TGTGCCAGTAGTCCAGTGACAGACGCCGGGGAGCTGTTTTTT. This encodes CASSPVTDAGELFF.

This clonotype was counted many times. The chain employs TRBV2 and TRBJ2-7, with 8 bases that match TRBD1. V gave up 7 bases and J gave up 2 bases; unmatched junction bases: 1. The V gene's germline CDR1 is SNHLY and CDR2 FYNNEI. The CDR3 covers 12 residues. In DNA, the CDR3 is TGTGCCAGCAACAGGGGGACCTACGAGCAGTACTTC. This sequence encodes CASNRGTYEQYF.